The clone carrying this T cell receptor beta chain has only one observation. Antigen unknown. The data stem from a study of a mutant IDH1 vaccine in newly diagnosed glioma. Background on the study: The treated group averaged about 39 years old and was around 62% male, approximately 38% female. Earlier care involved radiotherapy, temozolomide, or both, and the majority received both. Study outcomes and limitations: Top peripheral T cell clonotype shifts appeared unrelated to pseudoprogression.

V trimming: 7 bases; J trimming: 9 bases; junction bases outside the gene matches: 8. Germline loops: CDR1 SGHVS, CDR2 FNYEAQ. This CDR3 region has 12 residues. Using immunoSEQ multiplex PCR, the repertoire was profiled, and TCRdb retains in-frame clones only, with some absent. Among 65,000 to 70,000 clones listed, around 82% were seen once. The time point here: baseline, week 1 (first vaccination visit). Treatment described: pre-vaccination baseline after standard-of-care therapy. Donor diagnoses consisted of new WHO grade 3 or 4 IDH1-mutant, ATRX-lost astrocytomas. This sequence joins TRBV7-6 and TRBJ1-1; 7 bases are shared with TRBD1. This TCR derives from a woman in her late teens or twenties with glioma. Some clones in this sample may be carry-over from other donors' samples. Sequenced here: peripheral blood mononuclear cells (PBMCs), sampled from a glioma patient treated with radiotherapy, temozolomide or both. As DNA, the CDR3 is TGTGCCAGCACCTCAGGGGGTCGTAAAGCTTTCTTT. Residues: CASTSGGRKAFF.